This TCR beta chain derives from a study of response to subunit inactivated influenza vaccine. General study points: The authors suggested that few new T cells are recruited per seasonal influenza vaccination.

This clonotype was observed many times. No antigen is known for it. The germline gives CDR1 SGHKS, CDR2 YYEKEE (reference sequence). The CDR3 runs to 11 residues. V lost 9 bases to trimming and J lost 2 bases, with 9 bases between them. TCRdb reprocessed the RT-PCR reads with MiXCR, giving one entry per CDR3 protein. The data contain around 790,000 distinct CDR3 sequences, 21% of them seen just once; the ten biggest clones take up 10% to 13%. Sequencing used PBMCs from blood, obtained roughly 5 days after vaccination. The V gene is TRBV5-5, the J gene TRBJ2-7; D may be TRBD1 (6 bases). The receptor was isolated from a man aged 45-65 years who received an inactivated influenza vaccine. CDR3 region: CATGHTYEQYF. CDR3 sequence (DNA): TGTGCCACGGGACATACCTACGAGCAGTACTTC.